This TCR beta chain is from a study of CD8+ T cells in alopecia areata. Study information: Treated individuals took tofacitinib by mouth, 5 to 10 mg twice daily. Tofacitinib treatment spanned 6 to 18 months, with 6 months off drug afterward.

Findings and limits, study-wide: When scalp samples are sequenced, resident alphabeta T cells of normal skin are also captured.

Following extraction, RNA underwent reverse transcription to cDNA, which served as the sequencing template. The repertoire was sequenced with immunoSEQ multiplex PCR; TCRdb's copy has only in-frame clones and lacks some. The profile covers fewer than 200,000 clones, with around 50% appearing a single time and about 15% taken by the ten largest. Lesional scalp punch biopsies and peripheral blood came from alopecia areata patients. As concerns this clone: Its antigen is unknown.

Germline V gene sequence: CDR1 MNHEY, CDR2 SVGAGI. The ends lost 6 bases at V and 6 bases at J; junction bases unmatched: 10. The CDR3 has 15 residues. The origin of this receptor is a human donor with alopecia areata. V gene TRBV6-5 combines with J gene TRBJ2-2; 7 nucleotides agree with TRBD2. Sample: CD4+ T cells sorted from blood, taken at week 0. The CDR3: CASSLSTRGAGELFF. CDR3 DNA sequence: TGTGCCAGCAGCCTGTCGACACGGGGGGCCGGGGAGCTGTTTTTT.